The source of this T cell receptor beta chain is a study of response to subunit inactivated influenza vaccine. This clonotype has more than one count but fewer than ten. Its antigen is not identified. Via MiXCR, TCRdb re-called the RT-PCR reads, giving one row per CDR3 protein. The sample lists about 150,000 distinct CDR3 sequences; around 10% were seen once. Study outcomes and limitations: Authors suggested each seasonal influenza vaccination recruits few new T cells.

The V end was cut by 6 bases, the J end by 6 bases, with 14 bases between. The germline V gene has CDR1 SQVTM and CDR2 ANQGSEA. CDR3 length: 12 amino acids. The sequence came from a man aged 50 to 69 who received an inactivated influenza vaccine. V usage is TRBV29-1 and J usage is TRBJ1-2; D perhaps matches TRBD1 (6 bases). The sample consisted of CD8+ T cells sorted from PBMCs, taken less than 30 months after vaccination. This chain's CDR3 is CSVRDNTDGYTF. The CDR3 nucleotides are TGCAGCGTCCGGGACAACACGGATGGCTACACCTTC. Variable domain in full (rest from reference TRBV29-1 and TRBJ1-2): SAVISQKPSRDICQRGTSLTIQCQVDSQVTMMFWYRQQPGQSLTLIATANQGSEATYESGFVIDKFPISRPNLTFSTLTVSNMSPEDSSIYLCSVRDNTDGYTFGSGTRLTVV.